Following are 22 T cell receptor delta chains from one sample sequenced in a study of gamma-delta chains in newborns, infants, children (dated by TCRdb to between 2017 and 2020). Sequencer: Illumina MiSeq. After TCRdb called clones again from the public reads with CATT, rows with identical DNA were merged. This sample holds 9,100 or so delta-chain clones; over 1.5% were observed only once. Together, the top ten hold 6.5% to 8.5% of the sample. What was sequenced was blood. The receptors shown here come from a child who was a newborn, infant or young child, either healthy, febrile or measles-vaccinated (not recorded which).

Comments on this clone: Translating this DNA gives a protein that differs at residue 6 from the TCRdb one, which belongs to a much larger clone; a read error is likely, and the protein shown is this translation. This CDR3 is also generated by other DNA sequences in the sample. The chain couples TRDV2 to TRDJ1, with 10 positions matching TRDD3. V lost 0 bases, J lost 7 bases, and 1 base stayed unmatched. The length of the CDR3 is 13 residues. CDR1 and CDR2 (germline): GEAIGNYY, EKD. The CDR3: CACDTRGIRKLIF. The CDR3 DNA reads as TGTGCCTGTGACACCCGGGGGATACGTAAACTCATCTTT.

In regard to this clone: At residue 8, TCRdb's protein is not the same as the translated DNA, so the protein here was read from the DNA. The rearrangement joins TRDV3 to TRDJ3; D gene uncertain. Trimming removed 2 bases at V and 2 bases at J, with 13 bases between. The CDR3 is 16 amino acids. Germline CDR1 is TVYSNPD and CDR2 is GDNSRS (reference sequence). Written as DNA, the CDR3 is TGTGCCTTTCGGGAGACGAGCGCCTGGGACACCCGACAGATGTTTTTC. This encodes CAFRETSAWDTRQMFF. The whole variable domain, filled in from reference TRDV3 and TRDJ3, reads CDKVTQSSPDQTVASGSEVVLLCTYDTVYSNPDLFWYRIRPDYSFQFVFYGDNSRSEGADFTQGRFSVKHILTQKAFHLVISPVRTEDSATYYCAFRETSAWDTRQMFFGTGIKLFVEP.

By share of the sample, this clone is medium-sized. Other DNA sequences from this sample encode an identical CDR3 as well. The V and J genes are TRDV2 and TRDJ3; 11 nucleotides line up with TRDD3. There are 18 residues in the CDR3. The germline V gene has CDR1 GEAIGNYY and CDR2 EKD. V lost 5 bases, J lost 2 bases, and 7 bases stayed unmatched. CDR3 sequence reads: CACGLILGDTWDTRQMFF. CDR3 bases: TGTGCCTGTGGGCTCATACTGGGGGATACCTGGGACACCCGACAGATGTTTTTC.

The CDR3 nucleotides read TGTGCTCTTAATCTTCCTACGGGTGGGATCTACTGGGGGGTCCGGGAGTACACCGATAAACTCATCTTT. It codes for CALNLPTGGIYWGVREYTDKLIF. The chain employs TRDV1 and TRDJ1, with D perhaps matching TRDD2 or TRDD3 (8 bases each). The germline V and J ends were trimmed by 8 bases and 0 bases, with 40 bases remaining between them. The CDR3 length is 23 residues. CDR1 and CDR2 from the germline V gene are TSWWSYY and QGS.

The gene calls are TRDV1 and TRDJ1, with TRDD3 matching over 12 bases. CDR1 TSWWSYY and CDR2 QGS come from the germline V gene. With 5 bases clipped from V and 1 base from J, the junction kept 20 bases outside the gene matches. The CDR3 is 21 amino acids. The CDR3 DNA reads TGTGCTCTTGGGAAAAATCCCTTCCCGCTTACTGGGGGATACTTCACCGATAAACTCATCTTT. It specifies CALGKNPFPLTGGYFTDKLIF.

For this clone: Translating this DNA gives a protein that differs at residue 4 from the TCRdb one, which belongs to a much larger clone; a read error is likely, and the protein shown is this translation. The J gene is TRDJ3, the V gene TRDV2; 11 bases line up with TRDD3. V lost 5 bases, J lost 0 bases, and 8 bases stayed unmatched. Germline V gene data show CDR1 as GEAIGNYY and CDR2 as EKD. The CDR3 extends over 19 amino acids. The CDR3 region is CACGKILGDSSWDTRQMFF. For the CDR3, the DNA is TGTGCCTGTGGCAAAATACTGGGGGATAGCTCCTGGGACACCCGACAGATGTTTTTC.

This clone was seen more than once but under ten times. TCRdb's protein, taken from a much larger clone, differs from this DNA's translation at residue 4, likely owing to a read error; the protein displayed comes from the DNA. V and J are TRDV2 and TRDJ1; 8 nucleotides line up with TRDD3. Germline V gives CDR1 GEAIGNYY, CDR2 EKD. This CDR3 region has 16 residues. Germline trimming cut 5 bases from V and 0 bases from J; bases unmatched to any gene: 10. The CDR3 bases are TGTGCCTGTGGCAAAGGGGGATATCCGTACACCGATAAACTCATCTTT. Its translation: CACGKGGYPYTDKLIF.

On this clone itself: One base away lies a much larger clone, so this may be a sequencing read error. Other DNA sequences in this specimen translate into the identical CDR3. V and J are TRDV1 and TRDJ1, with TRDD3 as a possible D gene (5 bases). Per the germline V gene, CDR1 is TSWWSYY and CDR2 is QGS. The length of the CDR3 is 14 residues. CDR3 DNA sequence: TGTGCTCTCGGGGAACCCCTATACACCGATAAACTCATCTTT. This gives the protein CALGEPLYTDKLIF.

There are a few counts of this clone. A read error may explain this, as a much larger clone is one base away. The same CDR3 also results from other DNA sequences found in this sample. The chain has TRDV2 and TRDJ3; the match to TRDD3 covers 9 bases. V lost 0 bases to trimming and J lost 0 bases; unmatched junction nucleotides: 8. The CDR3 contains 20 residues. Germline V lookup: CDR1 GEAIGNYY, CDR2 EKD. The CDR3 protein is CACDTVRLGDSSWDTRQMFF. The CDR3 DNA reads as TGTGCCTGTGACACCGTGAGACTGGGGGACAGCTCCTGGGACACCCGACAGATGTTTTTC.

By sample share, this clone is medium-sized. This CDR3 is also generated by other DNA sequences in the sample. V usage is TRDV1 and J usage is TRDJ1; TRDD3 matches 8 bases. Losses at the gene ends were 2 bases for V and 0 bases for J; bases not matched to a gene: 29. The germline V gene has CDR1 TSWWSYY and CDR2 QGS. There are 24 residues in the CDR3. The CDR3: CALGEGGPTHFYTGGPSYTDKLIF. CDR3 nucleotide sequence: TGTGCTCTTGGGGAAGGAGGTCCGACACACTTTTATACTGGGGGTCCCTCGTACACCGATAAACTCATCTTT.

This clone was counted a few times. TCRdb attributes to this sequence the protein of a much larger clone, which differs from the DNA translation at residue 14; a read error is likely, and the protein displayed is translated from the DNA. V gene TRDV1 combines with J gene TRDJ1; 9 nucleotides match TRDD3. The CDR3 contains 18 residues. The germline V gene has CDR1 TSWWSYY and CDR2 QGS. The V and J ends lost 0 bases and 5 bases, in that order; junction bases with no gene match: 13. CDR3 nucleotides: TGTGCTCTTGGGGAACTGATTCTACCCCTGGGGGATCGGGATAAACTCATCTTT. Translating it yields CALGELILPLGDRDKLIF.

Regarding this clone: A much larger clone differs from this one at a single base, so this may be a read error. The chain couples TRDV2 to TRDJ3, with TRDD3 identical over 7 bases. The length of the CDR3 is 21 residues. Germline CDR1 and CDR2: GEAIGNYY and EKD. The trim removed 0 bases at V and 0 bases at J, leaving 13 bases unmatched. The CDR3 sequence is CACDTEENAGISSWDTRQMFF. CDR3 bases: TGTGCCTGTGACACCGAGGAGAATGCGGGGATAAGCTCCTGGGACACCCGACAGATGTTTTTC.

The V gene is TRDV1, the J gene TRDJ1; 9 bases are shared with TRDD3. The CDR3 covers 18 residues. The germline CDR1 and CDR2 sequences are TSWWSYY and QGS. V lost 3 bases, J lost 3 bases, and 14 bases stayed unmatched. The CDR3 protein is CALGDLFRPGGIPDKLIF. The CDR3 region has the DNA TGTGCTCTTGGGGACCTATTCCGCCCTGGGGGGATACCCGATAAACTCATCTTT.

This clone was recorded a few times. TCRdb attributes to this sequence the protein of a much larger clone, which differs from the DNA translation at residue 3; a read error is likely, and the protein displayed is translated from the DNA. This rearrangement joins TRDV2 to TRDJ1; 8 bases line up with TRDD3. Germline V CDR1 and CDR2: GEAIGNYY, EKD. There are 18 residues in the CDR3. The CDR3 reads CASDTLSAGGPYTDKLIF. The CDR3 nucleotides read TGTGCCAGTGACACCCTCTCGGCTGGGGGACCTTACACCGATAAACTCATCTTT.

In its sample, this clone ranks as medium-sized (0.01 to 0.1%). The chain links TRDV1 to TRDJ1; D is perhaps TRDD2 (5 bases). Germline V gives CDR1 TSWWSYY, CDR2 QGS. V lost 4 bases and J 0 bases, leaving 24 bases between the germline ends. The CDR3 has 19 amino acids. CDR3 in DNA: TGTGCTCTTGGGGTACCTACCCCGATTCGGCCCTCGTACACCGATAAACTCATCTTT. Translating it yields CALGVPTPIRPSYTDKLIF.

This clone was seen a few times. A much larger clone differs by one base, so this may be a read error. Other DNA sequences from this sample encode an identical CDR3 as well. This rearrangement joins TRDV2 to TRDJ3; D remains unclear. V lost 1 base to trimming and J lost 4 bases, with 19 bases between them. The CDR3 is made up of 19 amino acids. Germline CDR1 GEAIGNYY, CDR2 EKD. CDR3 nucleotide sequence: TGTGCCTGTGACACTCGGGCCCTAGAGGGCTCATGGGACACCCGACAGATGTTTTTC. Its protein product is CACDTRALEGSWDTRQMFF.

Of note for this clone: One junction end does not reproduce the germline sequence, and a read error may be involved. The same CDR3 is also encoded by other DNA sequences in this sample. The CDR3 sequence is CALGELVLPGGYPEYTDKLIF. The CDR3 coding sequence is TGTGCTCTAGGGGAACTAGTCCTACCGGGGGGATACCCCGAGTACACCGATAAACTCATCTTT. The V and J genes are TRDV1 and TRDJ1; TRDD3 matches at 9 bases. Germline CDR1 reads TSWWSYY; CDR2 reads QGS. CDR3 length equals 21 residues.

As regards this clone: This DNA's translation and the protein TCRdb lists, from a much larger clone, do not match at residue 9, likely due to a read error; the protein shown is translated from the DNA. The V call is TRDV2, the J call TRDJ3, with TRDD3 matching over 7 bases. The germline V gene encodes CDR1 GEAIGNYY and CDR2 EKD. The CDR3 is made up of 18 amino acids. V was clipped by 0 bases and J by 2 bases; unmatched bases: 6. CDR3 region: CACDTVLGNTWDTRQMFF. The CDR3 coding sequence is TGTGCCTGTGACACCGTACTGGGGAATACCTGGGACACCCGACAGATGTTTTTC.

This clone has a handful of counts. The listed TCRdb protein conflicts with the DNA translation at residue 8, and the protein shown is translated directly from the DNA. The CDR3: CAFFLAGVYARALTAQLFF. DNA of the CDR3: TGTGCCTTTTTCCTAGCCGGGGTATACGCGAGGGCTTTGACAGCACAACTCTTCTTT. V gene TRDV3 combines with J gene TRDJ2, with D possibly being TRDD2 (6 bases). Germline V CDR1 and CDR2: TVYSNPD, GDNSRS (reference sequence). Trimming took off 2 bases at V and 0 bases at J, with 25 bases between the two ends. The CDR3 runs to 19 residues.

This clone was found a few times. With a much larger clone just one base away, this may be a read error. This CDR3 is also generated by other DNA sequences in the sample. This chain joins TRDV1 and TRDJ1; D ambiguous. The germline V gene encodes CDR1 TSWWSYY and CDR2 QGS. This CDR3 has 16 amino acids. Trimming pared 6 bases from V and 0 bases from J, leaving 17 bases between. The CDR3 DNA follows: TGTGCTCTTGGTGAGCCCGGCTTCACGGACACCGATAAACTCATCTTT. Translated: CALGEPGFTDTDKLIF.

This clone qualifies as medium-sized. The chain employs TRDV1 and TRDJ1; 12 bases are a match to TRDD3. Per germline, CDR1 TSWWSYY and CDR2 QGS. The CDR3 has 21 amino acids. V trimming: 3 bases; J trimming: 0 bases; junction bases outside the gene matches: 17. The CDR3 nucleotides are TGTGCTCTTGGGGATTCCTGTCCTTGTACTGGGGGATACACCTACACCGATAAACTCATCTTT. Amino acid sequence: CALGDSCPCTGGYTYTDKLIF.

This clone occurred a few times. The translation of this DNA and the TCRdb protein of a much larger clone differ at residue 14, probably owing to a read error; the protein shown here is translated from the DNA. The chain joins TRDV2 to TRDJ2; TRDD3 agrees at 8 bases. Germline V gene sequence: CDR1 GEAIGNYY, CDR2 EKD. CDR3 length: 18 residues. DNA of the CDR3: TGTGCCTGTGACACGATACTGGGGGTTCCCTCTTTGACAACACAACTCTTCTTT. Protein sequence: CACDTILGVPSLTTQLFF.